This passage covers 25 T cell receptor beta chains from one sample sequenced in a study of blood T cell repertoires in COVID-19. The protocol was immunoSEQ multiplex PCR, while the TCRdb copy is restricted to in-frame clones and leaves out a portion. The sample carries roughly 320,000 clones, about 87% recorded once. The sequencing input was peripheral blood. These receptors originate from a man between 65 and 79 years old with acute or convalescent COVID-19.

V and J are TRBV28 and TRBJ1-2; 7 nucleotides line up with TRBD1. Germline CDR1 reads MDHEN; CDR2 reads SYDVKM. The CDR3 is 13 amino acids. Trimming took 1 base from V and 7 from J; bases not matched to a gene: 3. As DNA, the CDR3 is TGTGCCAGCAGTTTATCAGGGGGGAGTGGCTACACCTTC. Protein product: CASSLSGGSGYTF.

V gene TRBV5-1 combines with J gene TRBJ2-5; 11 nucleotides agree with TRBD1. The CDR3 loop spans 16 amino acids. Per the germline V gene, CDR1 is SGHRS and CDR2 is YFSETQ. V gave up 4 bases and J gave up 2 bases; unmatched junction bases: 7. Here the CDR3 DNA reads TGCGCCAGCAGCGGGACAGGGGGTAATACGCAAGAGACCCAGTACTTC. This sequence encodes CASSGTGGNTQETQYF.

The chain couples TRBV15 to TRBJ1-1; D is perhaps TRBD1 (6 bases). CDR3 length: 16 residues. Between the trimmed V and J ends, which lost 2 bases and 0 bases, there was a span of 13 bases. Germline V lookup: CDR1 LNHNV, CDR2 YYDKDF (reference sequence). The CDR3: CATSRNRDRLNTEAFF. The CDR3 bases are TGTGCCACCAGCAGAAATCGTGACAGGTTGAACACTGAAGCTTTCTTT.

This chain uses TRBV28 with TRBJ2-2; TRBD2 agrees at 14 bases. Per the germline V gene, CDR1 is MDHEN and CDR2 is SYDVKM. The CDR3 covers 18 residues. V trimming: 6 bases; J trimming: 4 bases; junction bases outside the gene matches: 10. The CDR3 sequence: CASSQGLAGELSTGELFF. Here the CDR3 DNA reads TGTGCCAGCAGCCAGGGACTAGCGGGAGAATTAAGCACCGGGGAGCTGTTTTTT.

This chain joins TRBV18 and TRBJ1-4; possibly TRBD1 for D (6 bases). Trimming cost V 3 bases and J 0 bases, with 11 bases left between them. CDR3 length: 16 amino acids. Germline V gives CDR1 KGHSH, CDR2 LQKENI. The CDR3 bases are TGTGCCAGCTCACCGTTGACAGGACCAACTAATGAAAAACTGTTTTTT. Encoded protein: CASSPLTGPTNEKLFF.

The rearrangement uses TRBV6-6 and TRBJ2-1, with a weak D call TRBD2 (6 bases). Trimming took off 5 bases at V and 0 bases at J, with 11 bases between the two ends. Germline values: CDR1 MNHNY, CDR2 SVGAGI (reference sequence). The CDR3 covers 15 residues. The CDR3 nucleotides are TGTGCCAGCAGTCTAGCGTCCGGCTCCTACAATGAGCAGTTCTTC. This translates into CASSLASGSYNEQFF.

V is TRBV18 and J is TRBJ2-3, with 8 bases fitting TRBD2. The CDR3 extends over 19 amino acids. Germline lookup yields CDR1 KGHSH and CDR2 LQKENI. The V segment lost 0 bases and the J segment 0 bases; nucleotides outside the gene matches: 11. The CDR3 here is CASSPPWSGGPASTDTQYF. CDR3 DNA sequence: TGTGCCAGCTCACCACCTTGGAGCGGGGGTCCCGCTAGCACAGATACGCAGTATTTT.

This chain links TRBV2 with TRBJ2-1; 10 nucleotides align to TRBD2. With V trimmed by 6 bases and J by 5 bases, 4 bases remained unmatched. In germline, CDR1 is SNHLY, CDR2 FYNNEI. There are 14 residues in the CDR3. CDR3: CASSVGLANNEQFF. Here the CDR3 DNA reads TGTGCCAGCAGCGTGGGACTAGCGAACAATGAGCAGTTCTTC.

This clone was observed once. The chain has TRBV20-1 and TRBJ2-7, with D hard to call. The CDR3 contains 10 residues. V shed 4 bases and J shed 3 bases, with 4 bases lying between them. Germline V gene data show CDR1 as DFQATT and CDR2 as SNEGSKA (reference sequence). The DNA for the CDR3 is TGCAGTGCTACACTCTACGAGCAGTACTTC. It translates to CSATLYEQYF.

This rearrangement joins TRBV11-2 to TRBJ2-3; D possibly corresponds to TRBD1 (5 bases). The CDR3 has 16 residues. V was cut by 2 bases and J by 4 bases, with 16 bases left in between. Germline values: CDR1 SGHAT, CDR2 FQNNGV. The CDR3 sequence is CASSLSKQALSDTQYF. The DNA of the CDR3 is TGTGCCAGCAGCTTATCTAAACAGGCTCTCTCAGATACGCAGTATTTT.

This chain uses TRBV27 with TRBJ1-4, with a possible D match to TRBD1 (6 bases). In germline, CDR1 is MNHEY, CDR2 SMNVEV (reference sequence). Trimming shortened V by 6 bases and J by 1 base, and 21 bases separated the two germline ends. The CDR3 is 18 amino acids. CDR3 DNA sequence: TGTGCCAGCAGCCGAATAGGGGGGGTTTATGGAACTAATGAAAAACTGTTTTTT. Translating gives CASSRIGGVYGTNEKLFF.

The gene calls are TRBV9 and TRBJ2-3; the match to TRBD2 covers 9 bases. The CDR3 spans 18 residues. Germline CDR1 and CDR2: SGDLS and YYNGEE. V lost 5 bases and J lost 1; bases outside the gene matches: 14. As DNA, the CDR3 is TGTGCCAGCAGAGGGGGCGGGAGGGCCTCCTTTTGCACAGATACGCAGTATTTT. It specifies CASRGGGRASFCTDTQYF. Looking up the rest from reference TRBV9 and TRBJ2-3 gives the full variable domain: DSGVTQTPKHLITATGQRVTLRCSPRSGDLSVYWYQQSLDQGLQFLIQYYNGEERAKGNILERFSAQQFPDLHSELNLSSLELGDSALYFCASRGGGRASFCTDTQYFGPGTRLTVL.

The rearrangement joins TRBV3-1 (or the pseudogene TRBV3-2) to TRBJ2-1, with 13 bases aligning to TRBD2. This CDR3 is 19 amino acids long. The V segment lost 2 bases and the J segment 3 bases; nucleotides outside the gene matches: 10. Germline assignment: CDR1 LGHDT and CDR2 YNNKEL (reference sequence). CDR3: CASSQIWTSGSRIYNEQFF. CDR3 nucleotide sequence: TGTGCCAGCAGCCAAATTTGGACTAGCGGGAGTCGTATCTACAATGAGCAGTTCTTC.

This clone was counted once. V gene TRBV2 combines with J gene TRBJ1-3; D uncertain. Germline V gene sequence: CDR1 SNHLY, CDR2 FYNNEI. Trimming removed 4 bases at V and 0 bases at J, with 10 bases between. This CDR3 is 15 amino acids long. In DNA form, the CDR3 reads TGTGCCAGCAGTGCGGACGGACTCTCTGGAAACACCATATATTTT. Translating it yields CASSADGLSGNTIYF.

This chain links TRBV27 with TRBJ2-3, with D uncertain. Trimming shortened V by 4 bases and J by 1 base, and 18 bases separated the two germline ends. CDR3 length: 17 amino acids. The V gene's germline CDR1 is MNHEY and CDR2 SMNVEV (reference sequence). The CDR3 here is CASSSYMTDSRTDTQYF. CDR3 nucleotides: TGTGCCAGCAGTTCCTACATGACCGACTCCCGCACAGATACGCAGTATTTT.

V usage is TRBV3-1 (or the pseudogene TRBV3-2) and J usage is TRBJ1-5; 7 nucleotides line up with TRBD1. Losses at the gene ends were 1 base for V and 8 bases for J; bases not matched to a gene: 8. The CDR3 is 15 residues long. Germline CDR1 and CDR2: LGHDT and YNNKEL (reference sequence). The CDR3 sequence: CASSQVWDSGKPQHF. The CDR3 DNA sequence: TGTGCCAGCAGCCAAGTCTGGGACAGTGGGAAGCCCCAGCATTTT.

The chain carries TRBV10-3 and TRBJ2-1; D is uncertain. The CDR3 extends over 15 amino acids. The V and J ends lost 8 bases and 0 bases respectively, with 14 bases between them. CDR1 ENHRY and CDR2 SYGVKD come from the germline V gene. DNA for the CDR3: TGTGCCATCCAACCACAGAAGAGCTCCTACAATGAGCAGTTCTTC. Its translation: CAIQPQKSSYNEQFF.

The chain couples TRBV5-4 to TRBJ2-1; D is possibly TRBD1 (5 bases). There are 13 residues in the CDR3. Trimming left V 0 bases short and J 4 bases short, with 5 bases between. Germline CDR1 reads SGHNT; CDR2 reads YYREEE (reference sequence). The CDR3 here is CASSLDRYNEQFF. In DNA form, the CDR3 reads TGTGCCAGCAGCTTGGACAGGTACAATGAGCAGTTCTTC.

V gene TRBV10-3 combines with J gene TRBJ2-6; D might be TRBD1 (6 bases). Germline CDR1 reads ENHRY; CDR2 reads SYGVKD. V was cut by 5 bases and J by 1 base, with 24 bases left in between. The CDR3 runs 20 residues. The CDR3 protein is CAISSQFGQMSSSGANVLTF. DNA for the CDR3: TGTGCCATCAGTAGTCAATTCGGACAGATGAGTAGTTCTGGGGCCAACGTCCTGACTTTC.

CDR3 sequence reads: CAWGLEGGSEQYF. The CDR3 DNA follows: TGTGCCTGGGGCCTCGAGGGAGGAAGCGAGCAGTACTTC. The chain has TRBV30 and TRBJ2-7; possibly TRBD2 for D (6 bases). This CDR3 contains 13 residues. Germline CDR1 and CDR2: GTSNPN and SVGIG (reference sequence). Trimming pared 5 bases from V and 6 bases from J, leaving 17 bases between.

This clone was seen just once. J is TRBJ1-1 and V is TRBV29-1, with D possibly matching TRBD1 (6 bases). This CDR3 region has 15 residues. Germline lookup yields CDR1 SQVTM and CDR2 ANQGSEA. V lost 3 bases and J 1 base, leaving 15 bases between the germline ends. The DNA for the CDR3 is TGCAGCGTTGATCCCTTGACAGGTACGAACACTGAAGCTTTCTTT. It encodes CSVDPLTGTNTEAFF.

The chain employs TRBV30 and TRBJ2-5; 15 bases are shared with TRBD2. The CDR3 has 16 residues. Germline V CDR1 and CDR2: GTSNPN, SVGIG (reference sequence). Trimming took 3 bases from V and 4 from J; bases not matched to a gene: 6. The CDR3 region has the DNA TGTGCCTGGAGCCTAGGACTAGCGGGGGGGGGAGAGACCCAGTACTTC. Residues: CAWSLGLAGGGETQYF. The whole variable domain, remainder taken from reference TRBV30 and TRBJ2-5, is SQTIHQWPATLVQPVGSPLSLECTVEGTSNPNLYWYRQAAGRGLQLLFYSVGIGQISSEVPQNLSASRPQDRQFILSSKKLLLSDSGFYLCAWSLGLAGGGETQYFGPGTRLLVL.

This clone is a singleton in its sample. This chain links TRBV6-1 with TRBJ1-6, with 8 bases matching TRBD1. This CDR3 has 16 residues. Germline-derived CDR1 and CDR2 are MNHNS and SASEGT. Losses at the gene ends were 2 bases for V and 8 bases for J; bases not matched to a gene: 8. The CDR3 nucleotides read TGTGCCAGCAGTGAAACCCAGGGGGCGGTTTATTCACCCCTCCACTTT. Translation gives CASSETQGAVYSPLHF.

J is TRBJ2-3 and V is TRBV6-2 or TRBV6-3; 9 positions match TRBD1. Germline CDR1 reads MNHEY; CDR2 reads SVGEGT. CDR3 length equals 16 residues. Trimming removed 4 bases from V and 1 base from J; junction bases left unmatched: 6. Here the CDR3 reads CASSSTTGGRTDTQYF. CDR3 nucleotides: TGTGCCAGCAGTTCTACGACAGGGGGGCGCACAGATACGCAGTATTTT.

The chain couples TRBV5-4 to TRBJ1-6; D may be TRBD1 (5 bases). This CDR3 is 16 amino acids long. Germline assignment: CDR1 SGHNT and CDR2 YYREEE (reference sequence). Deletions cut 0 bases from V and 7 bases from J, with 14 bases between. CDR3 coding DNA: TGTGCCAGCAGCTTGGAGCAGCAGGGATGGAATTCACCCCTCCACTTT. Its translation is CASSLEQQGWNSPLHF.